This T cell receptor (beta chain) was obtained from a study of T cells after yellow fever vaccination (dated by TCRdb to the late 2010s). About the full investigation: The SMART-Seq v4 Ultra Low Input RNA kit was used to prepare libraries from fractions with low cell numbers. To follow T-cell clones before and after both primary and booster YFV17D yellow fever vaccination, bulk TCR alpha and beta repertoires underwent longitudinal sequencing. Two healthy male donors, one aged 18 to 29 and one aged 30 to 40 years, made up the cohort. Blood samples were taken at several timepoints before and after primary and secondary immunization, and bulk PBMC replicates and cell subsets were isolated. The investigation overall reported the following: A small fraction of clonotypes showed up in both the CD4 and CD8 compartments, probably as a result of convergent recombination. Because only a couple of donors were included in the study, the extent to which the findings can be generalized is limited. Compared with the primary T-cell response, the secondary T-cell response was weaker but faster, peaking on day 5 rather than day 15. Most clones expanded after primary vaccination (almost 97% of CD4 and about 85% of CD8) were re-detected after the booster, suggesting that broad memory maintenance occurred. Because abundant contaminating clonotypes from the bulk population could be contained in FACS-sorted repertoires, computational filtering was required.

Interpreted using the paper, the treatment or condition label stands for: live attenuated yellow fever vaccine strain. At each blood-draw timepoint, two biological replicates of bulk PBMCs were obtained. PBMCs were isolated from peripheral blood using a standard Ficoll-Paque protocol. TriZol was used to extract RNA from bulk PBMCs, from CD4 and CD8 fractions, and from dextramer-positive and dextramer-negative fractions. From a lookup of the germline V gene, CDR1 and CDR2 are MGHRA and YSYEKL. Deletion took 0 bases off V and 7 bases off J, with a span of 13 bases between the germline ends. Spanning cysteine to phenylalanine, the CDR3 consists of 15 amino acids. Just the 45-base CDR3 DNA is kept, in frame starting at base 1. Data came from an Illumina NovaSeq 6000. Synthesis of TCR cDNA relied on 5'RACE template switching, a step that introduced a universal primer site along with unique molecular identifiers. Priming for cDNA synthesis came from both the TCR alpha and TCR beta constant segments. Two PCR steps were used to amplify libraries, with sample barcodes and sequencing adapters being added in the second step. Libraries were sequenced on Illumina HiSeq 2500 (2x100 bp) or NovaSeq (2x150 bp). The authors processed their data as follows. MIGEC was used to demultiplex reads and collapse the reads into UMI consensus sequences, and MiXCR was used for V(D)J alignment. Vaccine-responding clonotypes were identified with edgeR using replicate PBMC samples, with FDR below 0.01 and a log2 fold change above 5 up to day 15 being required. Each bulk clonotype received a CD4 or CD8 identity based on whether the sequenced CD4 or CD8 repertoire contained that clonotype at higher abundance. TCRdb handled the public reads itself, with Q25 trimming in fastp and clone calling in MiXCR, and kept productive beta chains. A single entry per CDR3 protein holds the most common genes and DNA from its merged rows. Clone size and V and J calls follow TCRdb, not the original study. This sample gives 310,000 or so distinct CDR3 sequences in total; about 3.5% of them show up just once. The top ten constitute 20% to 25% of the sample.

This clonotype was observed a few times. Its antigen remains undetermined. Per-base quality was not reported, and no clone a single base away is much larger than it. The V and J genes are TRBV4-1 and TRBJ1-5; a tentative D match to TRBD1 spans 5 bases. The sample in question was PBMCs, obtained on the day of the yellow fever booster vaccination. The sequence was obtained from a man aged 18 to 29 who received the YFV17D yellow fever vaccine. For the CDR3, the sequence is CASSQDTRDGQPQHF. The DNA reads TGCGCCAGCAGCCAAGATACCAGGGACGGGCAGCCCCAGCATTTT.